A single sample is the source of the 14 T cell receptor beta chains below, sequenced in a study of cytomegalovirus exposure and HLA in healthy donors. Clones were read by immunoSEQ multiplex PCR, and TCRdb kept only the in-frame ones, dropping some. The sample consists of roughly 150,000 clones, about 94% of them appearing once. Sequenced material: PBMCs. These TCRs come from a man aged 18 to 30 in good health and CMV-seropositive.

This chain connects TRBV5-1 to TRBJ2-5; D may be TRBD1 (6 bases). The ends were cut back, 1 base at V and 3 bases at J, with 10 bases in the middle. Germline CDR1 and CDR2: SGHRS and YFSETQ. The CDR3 is 14 amino acids. CDR3 nucleotides: TGCGCCAGCAGCTTGCAGGGGTCGGAAGAGACCCAGTACTTC. Amino acid sequence: CASSLQGSEETQYF. The variable domain in full, completed from reference TRBV5-1 and TRBJ2-5, reads KAGVTQTPRYLIKTRGQQVTLSCSPISGHRSVSWYQQTPGQGLQFLFEYFSETQRNKGNFPGRFSGRQFSNSRSEMNVSTLELGDSALYLCASSLQGSEETQYFGPGTRLLVL.

This chain uses TRBV2 with TRBJ2-2; 8 nucleotides align to TRBD2. This CDR3 is 15 amino acids long. Trimming removed 5 bases from V and 0 bases from J; junction bases left unmatched: 2. Per germline, CDR1 SNHLY and CDR2 FYNNEI. The CDR3 sequence: CASSLAGPNTGELFF. Written as DNA, the CDR3 is TGTGCCAGCAGTTTAGCGGGGCCGAACACCGGGGAGCTGTTTTTT.

The chain recombines TRBV5-1 with TRBJ2-2, with 9 bases matching TRBD1. Germline-derived CDR1 and CDR2 are SGHRS and YFSETQ. The CDR3 covers 17 residues. Trimming at V came to 4 bases and at J to 1 base, leaving 8 bases not matched to a gene. This CDR3 is CASSLGQGTVNTGELFF. The CDR3 DNA follows: TGCGCCAGCAGCCTCGGACAGGGGACAGTGAACACCGGGGAGCTGTTTTTT.

This chain links TRBV2 with TRBJ2-7; 7 nucleotides match TRBD1. Per the germline V gene, CDR1 is SNHLY and CDR2 is FYNNEI. The CDR3 length is 14 residues. With V trimmed by 3 bases and J by 2 bases, 4 bases remained unmatched. The CDR3 DNA is TGTGCCAGCAGTGACGACAGGGCAACCTACGAGCAGTACTTC. This translates into CASSDDRATYEQYF.

The gene calls are TRBV29-1 and TRBJ2-7; the D gene is possibly TRBD2 (6 bases). V lost 3 bases and J 1 base, leaving 7 bases between the germline ends. This CDR3 has 12 amino acids. Germline loops: CDR1 SQVTM, CDR2 ANQGSEA. The CDR3 protein is CSVDAGSYEQYF. CDR3 DNA sequence: TGCAGCGTTGATGCGGGATCCTACGAGCAGTACTTC.

This clone was counted a single time. The rearrangement joins TRBV10-3 to TRBJ2-5; the D gene is possibly TRBD1 (5 bases). The CDR3 runs 14 residues. Germline CDR1 ENHRY, CDR2 SYGVKD. V lost 0 bases to trimming and J lost 5 bases, with 10 bases between them. CDR3 sequence: CAISESLKGETQYF. The DNA for the CDR3 is TGTGCCATCAGTGAGTCTCTCAAGGGGGAGACCCAGTACTTC.

This clone came up once. CDR3 in DNA: TGTGCCAGCTCACTCCGCCGGGCCGACCCGGGACAGGGGAACACTGAAGCTTTCTTT. This codes for CASSLRRADPGQGNTEAFF. V and J are TRBV18 and TRBJ1-1, with TRBD1 matching over 9 bases. Trimming cost V 4 bases and J 1 base; bases outside gene matches: 16. CDR1 is KGHSH, CDR2 LQKENI, per germline. The CDR3 runs to 19 residues.

The chain uses TRBV6-5 and TRBJ1-5; D is perhaps TRBD1 (5 bases). Germline V gene data show CDR1 as MNHEY and CDR2 as SVGAGI. The CDR3 has 15 residues. Trimming removed 5 bases at V and 2 bases at J, with 13 bases between. The CDR3 bases are TGTGCCAGCAGTGTTAGACCGGGGGGCAATCAGCCCCAGCATTTT. Encoded protein: CASSVRPGGNQPQHF.

The gene calls are TRBV5-1 and TRBJ2-7; possible D gene TRBD1, 8 bases. Looked up from germline, CDR1 is SGHRS and CDR2 is YFSETQ. V shed 3 bases and J shed 2 bases, with 18 bases lying between them. The CDR3 is 16 residues long. CDR3 in amino acids: CASSYLRTGTTYEQYF. CDR3 nucleotide sequence: TGCGCCAGCAGCTACCTCCGGACAGGGACTACCTACGAGCAGTACTTC. Together with reference TRBV5-1 and TRBJ2-7, the CDR3 gives the full variable domain: KAGVTQTPRYLIKTRGQQVTLSCSPISGHRSVSWYQQTPGQGLQFLFEYFSETQRNKGNFPGRFSGRQFSNSRSEMNVSTLELGDSALYLCASSYLRTGTTYEQYFGPGTRLTVT.

The V and J genes are TRBV4-2 and TRBJ2-1; 13 bases are a match to TRBD2. J was trimmed by 10 bases and V by 4 bases; bases with no gene match: 16. The length of the CDR3 is 18 residues. CDR1 and CDR2 from the germline V gene are LGHNA and YNFKEQ. The CDR3 loop is CASSPISLAGGPVGEQFF. CDR3 DNA: TGTGCCAGCAGCCCCATTTCACTAGCGGGAGGGCCTGTGGGCGAGCAGTTCTTC.

V is TRBV2 and J is TRBJ2-5; the match to TRBD1 covers 11 bases. The germline CDR1 and CDR2 sequences are SNHLY and FYNNEI. V lost 8 bases to trimming and J lost 4 bases; unmatched junction nucleotides: 6. This CDR3 has 14 amino acids. CDR3 residues: CASGRTGGLETQYF. CDR3 DNA: TGTGCCAGCGGAAGGACAGGGGGCTTAGAGACCCAGTACTTC.

The chain couples TRBV30 to TRBJ1-2; TRBD1 matches 7 bases. The CDR3 is made up of 15 amino acids. CDR1 is GTSNPN, CDR2 SVGIG, per germline (reference sequence). V was pared by 3 bases and J by 0 bases, with 7 bases of the junction left unmatched. CDR3 in amino acids: CAWRDDRETNYGYTF. The DNA of the CDR3 is TGTGCCTGGAGAGACGACAGGGAGACTAACTATGGCTACACCTTC.

This clone was detected only once. V gene TRBV13 combines with J gene TRBJ2-3; no reliable D call. Germline V lookup: CDR1 PRHDT, CDR2 FYEKMQ (reference sequence). The CDR3 sequence is 14 residues long. V was trimmed by 4 bases and J by 2 bases, leaving 10 bases between them. The CDR3 region has the DNA TGTGCCAGCAGCTCAACCCTAGACACAGATACGCAGTATTTT. Translation: CASSSTLDTDTQYF.

The chain is built from TRBV18 and TRBJ1-3; D uncertain. CDR1 is KGHSH and CDR2 is LQKENI in the germline V gene. The CDR3 consists of 15 residues. V was trimmed by 3 bases and J by 4 bases, leaving 13 bases between them. CDR3 in DNA: TGTGCCAGCTCACCTGTGGCGGCGGAAGGAAACACCATATATTTT. Protein product: CASSPVAAEGNTIYF.